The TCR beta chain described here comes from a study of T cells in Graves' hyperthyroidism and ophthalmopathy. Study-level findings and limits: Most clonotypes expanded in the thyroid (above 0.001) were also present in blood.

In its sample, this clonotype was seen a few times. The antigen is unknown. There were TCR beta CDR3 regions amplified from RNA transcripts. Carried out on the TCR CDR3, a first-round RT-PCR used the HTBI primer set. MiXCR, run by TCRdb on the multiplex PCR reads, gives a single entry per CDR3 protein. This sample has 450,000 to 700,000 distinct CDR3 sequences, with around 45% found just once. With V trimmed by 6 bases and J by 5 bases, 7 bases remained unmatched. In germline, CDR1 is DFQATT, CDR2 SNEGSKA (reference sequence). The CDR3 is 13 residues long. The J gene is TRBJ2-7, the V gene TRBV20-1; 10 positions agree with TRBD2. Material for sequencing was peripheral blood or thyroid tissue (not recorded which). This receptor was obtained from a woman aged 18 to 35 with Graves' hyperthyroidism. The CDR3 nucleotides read TGCAGTGCCGGAAAGCGGGAGGGCAACGAGCAGTACTTC. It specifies CSAGKREGNEQYF.